Listed here are 8 T cell receptor beta chains from one sample, sequenced in a study of lymphopenia after photon versus proton radiotherapy. Some clones are missing from TCRdb's copy, which holds only in-frame ones; the method was immunoSEQ multiplex PCR. In the table there are some 55,000 clones, around 83% of which are singletons. The sequencing used peripheral blood, collected from a patient treated with photon-based radiotherapy. Receptor source: a man aged 45-60 years with gastric cancer.

The chain employs TRBV5-5 and TRBJ1-2, with D tentatively TRBD1 (6 bases). The CDR3 has 14 amino acids. V was cut by 1 base and J by 4 bases, with 11 bases left in between. CDR1 is SGHKS, CDR2 YYEKEE, per germline (reference sequence). The CDR3, as DNA: TGTGCCAGCAGCTTGCTCGGGGGCGGCTATGGCTACACCTTC. Encoded protein: CASSLLGGGYGYTF.

This chain uses TRBV6-1 with TRBJ1-1; D call uncertain. The CDR3 covers 13 residues. With 6 bases removed from V and 1 base from J, the gap between germline ends came to 9 bases. The germline V gene encodes CDR1 MNHNS and CDR2 SASEGT. This chain's CDR3 is CASRYRGNTEAFF. The CDR3 nucleotides read TGTGCCAGCAGGTACAGAGGGAACACTGAAGCTTTCTTT.

The chain is built from TRBV28 and TRBJ2-7, with 7 bases fitting TRBD2. V gave up 5 bases and J gave up 7 bases; unmatched junction bases: 14. The germline V gene has CDR1 MDHEN and CDR2 SYDVKM. This CDR3 is built from 15 residues. CDR3 region: CASSPLWRERPEQYF. CDR3 bases: TGTGCCAGCAGTCCCCTCTGGCGGGAGCGCCCGGAGCAGTACTTC.

Turning to this clone: Additional DNA sequences in this sample encode the identical CDR3. The chain couples TRBV5-1 to TRBJ1-5; D ambiguous. The CDR3 contains 14 residues. CDR1 SGHRS and CDR2 YFSETQ come from the germline V gene. Trimming pared 2 bases from V and 2 bases from J, leaving 8 bases between. The CDR3: CASSLDFGNQPQHF. The CDR3, as DNA: TGCGCCAGCAGCTTAGATTTTGGCAATCAGCCCCAGCATTTT. The variable domain in full, completed from reference TRBV5-1 and TRBJ1-5, reads KAGVTQTPRYLIKTRGQQVTLSCSPISGHRSVSWYQQTPGQGLQFLFEYFSETQRNKGNFPGRFSGRQFSNSRSEMNVSTLELGDSALYLCASSLDFGNQPQHFGDGTRLSIL.

The rearrangement links TRBV7-2 to TRBJ1-2, with D maybe TRBD1 (6 bases). V was trimmed by 5 bases and J by 2 bases, leaving 9 bases between them. The CDR3 is made up of 13 amino acids. Germline V CDR1 and CDR2: SGHTA, FQGNSA. The CDR3 nucleotides are TGTGCCAGCAGCCGAGGACAGAACTATGGCTACACCTTC. It codes for CASSRGQNYGYTF.

The chain carries TRBV7-9 and TRBJ1-2, with TRBD1 matching 8 bases. The germline CDR1 and CDR2 sequences are SEHNR and FQNEAQ (reference sequence). This CDR3 contains 15 residues. V lost 5 bases, J lost 4 bases, and 9 bases stayed unmatched. CDR3 sequence (DNA): TGTGCCAGCAGCCCCCGGACAGGGCTCTCCTATGGCTACACCTTC. Protein sequence: CASSPRTGLSYGYTF.

This clone occurred once. The chain carries TRBV5-4 and TRBJ2-1, with 8 bases identical to TRBD1. This CDR3 contains 14 residues. Trimming at V came to 4 bases and at J to 7 bases, leaving 7 bases not matched to a gene. Germline V lookup: CDR1 SGHNT, CDR2 YYREEE (reference sequence). The CDR3 DNA follows: TGTGCCAGCAGCACCAGGGGGCGCGGAAATGAGCAGTTCTTC. Amino acids: CASSTRGRGNEQFF.

A single count supports this clone. The V gene is TRBV11-2, the J gene TRBJ2-7; D may be TRBD2 (6 bases). The germline V gene has CDR1 SGHAT and CDR2 FQNNGV. The germline V and J ends were trimmed by 0 bases and 9 bases, with 21 bases remaining between them. This CDR3 spans 16 amino acids. CDR3: CASSLEATSGARVQYF. The CDR3 DNA sequence: TGTGCCAGCAGCTTAGAAGCGACTAGTGGAGCTCGAGTGCAGTACTTC.